The 16 T cell receptor beta chains presented below share a single source sample, sequenced in a study of T-cell reconstitution after alpha-beta-depleted transplantation in children. Preparation of the TCRbeta library used unique molecular identifiers. TCRdb itself ran the PCR reads through MiXCR, one entry per CDR3 protein. The sample shows 80,000 to 95,000 distinct CDR3 sequences, 6.5% to 8.5% of them seen only once. The sample consisted of PBMCs from the stem cell graft donor, taken from the stem cell graft. Source of these receptors: a human donor who donated a stem cell graft to a child with congenital amegakaryocytic thrombocytopenia.

This clonotype has ten or more counts. The chain uses TRBV5-5 and TRBJ2-2; perhaps D is TRBD1 or TRBD2 (6 bases each). Trimming pared 8 bases from V and 4 bases from J, leaving 12 bases between. CDR3 length equals 13 residues. The V gene's germline CDR1 is SGHKS and CDR2 YYEKEE (reference sequence). The CDR3 DNA is TGTGCCAGTTCATGGGGGGCCACCGGGGAGCTGTTTTTT. Translation: CASSWGATGELFF. Together with reference TRBV5-5 and TRBJ2-2, the CDR3 gives the full variable domain: DAGVTQSPTHLIKTRGQQVTLRCSPISGHKSVSWYQQVLGQGPQFIFQYYEKEERGRGNFPDRFSARQFPNYSSELNVNALLLGDSALYLCASSWGATGELFFGEGSRLTVL.

This clonotype was recorded many times. The rearrangement uses TRBV20-1 and TRBJ2-7; 11 bases fit TRBD2. Germline loops: CDR1 DFQATT, CDR2 SNEGSKA (reference sequence). The J segment lost 3 bases and the V segment lost 3 bases, leaving 1 base of the junction unmatched. This CDR3 is 13 amino acids long. In DNA form, the CDR3 reads TGCAGTGCTAGGGGACTAGCGGACTACGAGCAGTACTTC. This gives the protein CSARGLADYEQYF.

This clonotype was seen ten or more times. The chain carries TRBV5-1 and TRBJ1-2; TRBD1 agrees at 8 bases. Germline CDR1 and CDR2: SGHRS and YFSETQ. Trimming removed 4 bases from V and 0 bases from J; junction bases left unmatched: 8. The CDR3 runs 16 residues. CDR3 protein: CASSHGQGRANYGYTF. The CDR3 nucleotides are TGCGCCAGCAGCCACGGACAGGGTCGAGCTAACTATGGCTACACCTTC.

This clonotype was seen ten or more times. The chain employs TRBV18 and TRBJ1-3; TRBD1 matches at 9 bases. CDR1 and CDR2 (germline): KGHSH, LQKENI. The CDR3 totals 15 residues. The ends lost 3 bases at V and 4 bases at J; junction bases unmatched: 4. The CDR3 bases are TGTGCCAGCTCACCGGGACAGGGCGCAGGAAACACCATATATTTT. It codes for CASSPGQGAGNTIYF.

This clonotype occurred many times. The rearrangement links TRBV3-1 to TRBJ2-7; TRBD1 matches at 11 bases. This CDR3 comprises 16 residues. V shed 4 bases, J shed 6 bases, and the junction held 11 bases outside the gene matches. Per germline, CDR1 LGHDT and CDR2 YNNKEL (reference sequence). CDR3 protein: CASSLSGDRGDREQYF. DNA for the CDR3: TGTGCCAGCAGCCTCTCCGGGGACAGGGGGGATCGCGAGCAGTACTTC.

This clonotype was counted at least ten times. The V call is TRBV7-8, the J call TRBJ2-1; TRBD1 or TRBD2 may be the D gene (6 bases each). V was cut by 1 base and J by 5 bases, with 12 bases left in between. The CDR3 totals 15 residues. Germline values: CDR1 SGHVS, CDR2 FQNEAQ. The CDR3 bases are TGTGCCAGCAGCTTAGGCTGGGGGGCCAACAATGAGCAGTTCTTC. This gives the protein CASSLGWGANNEQFF.

This clonotype has ten or more counts. The chain has TRBV15 and TRBJ2-1, with D possibly being TRBD2 (6 bases). The V gene lost 1 base and the J gene lost 9 bases, with 7 bases spanning the gap. Looked up from germline, CDR1 is LNHNV and CDR2 is YYDKDF (reference sequence). This CDR3 has 12 amino acids. The CDR3 coding sequence is TGTGCCACCAGCAGAGTTAGCGGTGAGCAGTTCTTC. It yields the protein CATSRVSGEQFF.

This clonotype was counted ten times or more. The chain combines TRBV4-3 with TRBJ2-7; D gene uncertain. This CDR3 is built from 15 residues. Between the trimmed V and J ends, which lost 4 bases and 0 bases, there was a span of 13 bases. Germline-derived CDR1 and CDR2 are LGHNA and YSLEER. The CDR3 sequence: CASSRDRTASYEQYF. The CDR3 DNA follows: TGCGCCAGCAGCCGAGATAGGACGGCCTCCTACGAGCAGTACTTC.

At least ten counts were recorded for this clonotype. The V call is TRBV7-9, the J call TRBJ1-2; perhaps TRBD1 as D (6 bases). V was clipped by 0 bases and J by 2 bases, with 7 bases between them. From germline, CDR1 is SEHNR and CDR2 FQNEAQ (reference sequence). The CDR3 spans 14 residues. The CDR3 sequence: CASSLADRNYGYTF. In DNA, the CDR3 is TGTGCCAGCAGCTTAGCGGACAGAAACTATGGCTACACCTTC.

The chain combines TRBV7-2 with TRBJ2-5; TRBD2 aligns across 7 bases. The CDR3 is 17 residues long. Germline assignment: CDR1 SGHTA and CDR2 FQGNSA. The V and J ends lost 5 bases and 6 bases, in that order; junction bases with no gene match: 18. CDR3 sequence (DNA): TGTGCCAGCAGCCGGACTCCGTGGGGGGGGGACCGACAGACCCAGTACTTC. This sequence encodes CASSRTPWGGDRQTQYF.

This clonotype was found many times. The rearrangement joins TRBV20-1 to TRBJ1-5, with 9 bases lining up with TRBD1. This CDR3 has 14 amino acids. Germline V gene lookup returns CDR1 DFQATT and CDR2 SNEGSKA (reference sequence). V trimming: 5 bases; J trimming: 4 bases; junction bases outside the gene matches: 6. The CDR3 nucleotides read TGCAGTGCTTCAGACAGGGGGAGTAATCAGCCCCAGCATTTT. It specifies CSASDRGSNQPQHF.

In its sample, this clonotype was seen many times. The chain carries TRBV12-3 or TRBV12-4 and TRBJ1-3; D might be TRBD1 (5 bases). V lost 6 bases, J lost 1 base, and 7 bases lay in between. This CDR3 spans 13 amino acids. CDR3 sequence (DNA): TGTGCCAGCAGGCAGGGTTCTGGAAACACCATATATTTT. Amino acid sequence: CASRQGSGNTIYF.

This clonotype was picked up many times. The CDR3 DNA is TGTGCCAGCAGCGGAGAAGGACTAGCGGGAGGTCCCAGTAGCACAGATACGCAGTATTTT. Translating it yields CASSGEGLAGGPSSTDTQYF. The gene calls are TRBV3-1 and TRBJ2-3; 14 bases are shared with TRBD2. This CDR3 contains 20 residues. Per the germline V gene, CDR1 is LGHDT and CDR2 is YNNKEL (reference sequence). V shed 5 bases and J 0 bases; nucleotides not matched to a gene: 13.

This clonotype was counted ten times or more. J is TRBJ1-5 and V is TRBV4-1; the D is unclear. The germline V gene has CDR1 MGHRA and CDR2 YSYEKL. V lost 5 bases and J 5 bases, leaving 10 bases between the germline ends. CDR3 length equals 13 residues. The CDR3 loop is CASSGQEDQPQHF. The CDR3 bases are TGCGCCAGCAGCGGTCAGGAGGATCAGCCCCAGCATTTT.

This clonotype was detected many times. The V call is TRBV10-3, the J call TRBJ2-3; D not certain. This CDR3 spans 15 amino acids. The germline V gene encodes CDR1 ENHRY and CDR2 SYGVKD. Trimming took 4 bases from V and 1 from J, leaving 12 bases between them. The CDR3 DNA is TGTGCCATCAGTGTAGGGTCCTTCGGCACAGATACGCAGTATTTT. Amino acids: CAISVGSFGTDTQYF.

This clonotype showed up many times. The chain couples TRBV6-1 to TRBJ1-4, with 7 bases fitting TRBD1. In germline, CDR1 is MNHNS, CDR2 SASEGT. V shed 4 bases and J 10 bases; nucleotides not matched to a gene: 15. The CDR3 has 16 residues. This CDR3 is CASSADREGDGGKLFF. The CDR3 DNA reads TGTGCCAGCAGTGCCGACAGGGAAGGAGATGGGGGAAAACTGTTTTTT.